What follows are 21 T cell receptor beta chains derived from one specimen sequenced in a study of T cell responses to AZD1222 COVID-19 vaccine. The repertoire was sequenced with immunoSEQ multiplex PCR; TCRdb's copy has only in-frame clones and lacks some. The sample carries some 190,000 clones, roughly 94% recorded once. The specimen was peripheral blood, collected 28 days after the second dose of the MenACWY control vaccine. These TCRs come from an adult who received the MenACWY meningococcal vaccine as a control.

The chain couples TRBV2 to TRBJ1-1; maybe TRBD1 (5 bases). V shed 6 bases and J shed 3 bases, with 8 bases lying between them. Germline CDR1 SNHLY, CDR2 FYNNEI. The CDR3 has 12 amino acids. The CDR3 loop is CASSEGYTEAFF. CDR3 DNA: TGTGCCAGCAGCGAGGGGTACACTGAAGCTTTCTTT.

This chain joins TRBV6-5 and TRBJ1-2; 7 bases are a match to TRBD1. J was trimmed by 4 bases and V by 4 bases; bases with no gene match: 9. The CDR3 is made up of 15 amino acids. The germline CDR1 and CDR2 sequences are MNHEY and SVGAGI. CDR3 region: CASSSETTGIYGYTF. As DNA, the CDR3 is TGTGCCAGCAGTTCCGAGACGACAGGGATCTATGGCTACACCTTC.

The chain uses TRBV11-1 and TRBJ2-3; TRBD1 agrees at 10 bases. V was pared by 3 bases and J by 1 base, with 1 base of the junction left unmatched. In germline, CDR1 is SGHAT, CDR2 FQDESV (reference sequence). The CDR3 is 15 residues long. DNA for the CDR3: TGTGCCAGCAGCTTCGGGACAGGGGGCACAGATACGCAGTATTTT. The encoded protein is CASSFGTGGTDTQYF. Variable domain in full (rest from reference TRBV11-1 and TRBJ2-3): EAEVAQSPRYKITEKSQAVAFWCDPISGHATLYWYRQILGQGPELLVQFQDESVVDDSQLPKDRFSAERLKGVDSTLKIQPAELGDSAMYLCASSFGTGGTDTQYFGPGTRLTVL.

V is TRBV11-3 and J is TRBJ2-3; D possibly corresponds to TRBD2 (5 bases). CDR1 SGHNT and CDR2 YENEEA come from the germline V gene. The CDR3 sequence is 15 residues long. The ends were cut back, 1 base at V and 4 bases at J, with 12 bases in the middle. The CDR3 sequence: CASSLGGSDSDTQYF. In DNA, the CDR3 is TGTGCCAGCAGCTTAGGAGGGTCAGATTCAGATACGCAGTATTTT.

This rearrangement joins TRBV7-6 to TRBJ1-4; D is unclear. V lost 5 bases to trimming and J lost 8 bases, with 24 bases between them. The germline gives CDR1 SGHVS, CDR2 FNYEAQ. CDR3 size: 17 residues. This CDR3 reads CASSPQTGLKSSEKLFF. DNA for the CDR3: TGTGCCAGCAGCCCGCAAACCGGCCTCAAATCCTCCGAAAAACTGTTTTTT.

J is TRBJ1-1 and V is TRBV7-9, with D perhaps TRBD1 (6 bases). The ends were cut back, 5 bases at V and 4 bases at J, with 17 bases in the middle. The CDR3 sequence is 15 residues long. CDR1 and CDR2 (germline): SEHNR, FQNEAQ (reference sequence). The CDR3 DNA reads as TGTGCCAGCAGCGCCCCAGGGGTAGGAAGCACTGAAGCTTTCTTT. Its protein product is CASSAPGVGSTEAFF.

The chain employs TRBV7-2 and TRBJ1-2; tentative D call: TRBD1 (5 bases). V was pared by 4 bases and J by 5 bases, with 8 bases between. From germline, CDR1 is SGHTA and CDR2 FQGNSA. The CDR3 consists of 12 residues. The CDR3: CASSSDRYGYTF. DNA for the CDR3: TGTGCCAGCAGCTCTGACAGATATGGCTACACCTTC.

The chain joins TRBV28 to TRBJ1-1, with D unclear. Germline V CDR1 and CDR2: MDHEN, SYDVKM. Between the trimmed V and J ends, which lost 1 base and 5 bases, there was a span of 14 bases. This CDR3 has 15 residues. CDR3 nucleotides: TGTGCCAGCAGTTTATACGGTGGGCTGGTAACTGAAGCTTTCTTT. Translating gives CASSLYGGLVTEAFF.

This chain links TRBV5-1 with TRBJ1-2, with 10 bases matching TRBD1. CDR1 is SGHRS, CDR2 YFSETQ, per germline. Losses at the gene ends were 3 bases for V and 7 bases for J; bases not matched to a gene: 9. This CDR3 region has 15 residues. The CDR3 coding sequence is TGCGCCAGCAGCTCACGCACCGGGACAGGGGTTGGCTACACCTTC. It codes for CASSSRTGTGVGYTF.

The chain joins TRBV9 to TRBJ2-5; D remains ambiguous. Per the germline V gene, CDR1 is SGDLS and CDR2 is YYNGEE. This CDR3 region has 14 residues. V lost 0 bases and J 1 base, leaving 7 bases between the germline ends. The CDR3 nucleotides are TGTGCCAGCAGCGTAGGAACGCGCCAAGAGACCCAGTACTTC. This codes for CASSVGTRQETQYF.

This rearrangement joins TRBV4-2 to TRBJ1-4; D is possibly TRBD1 (5 bases). Germline CDR1 is LGHNA and CDR2 is YNFKEQ. The CDR3 loop spans 18 amino acids. V lost 1 base and J 0 bases, leaving 15 bases between the germline ends. The CDR3 DNA follows: TGTGCCAGCAGCCAAGGGAGCTGGGGGACGGCAACTAATGAAAAACTGTTTTTT. Its translation: CASSQGSWGTATNEKLFF.

The J gene is TRBJ2-6, the V gene TRBV7-2; D is ambiguous. This CDR3 region has 17 residues. Looked up from germline, CDR1 is SGHTA and CDR2 is FQGNSA. V dropped 5 bases and J dropped 4 bases, with 18 bases sitting between them. The chain's CDR3 is CASSRSAGLGGANVLTF. The CDR3 coding sequence is TGTGCCAGCAGCCGCTCTGCTGGGTTAGGGGGGGCCAACGTCCTGACTTTC.

The chain employs TRBV29-1 and TRBJ2-7; 8 positions agree with TRBD2. The germline V gene has CDR1 SQVTM and CDR2 ANQGSEA. The CDR3 has 13 residues. V lost 6 bases to trimming and J lost 4 bases; unmatched junction nucleotides: 8. The CDR3 here is CSVGPGLDYEQYF. DNA of the CDR3: TGCAGCGTAGGACCGGGACTAGATTACGAGCAGTACTTC.

V and J are TRBV12-1 and TRBJ2-3; no DNA check was done on the table's D call, TRBD2. TRBV12-1 is tagged as a pseudogene. The CDR3 totals 18 residues. DNA for the CDR3: TGTGCCAGCAGGTTCTCACCCTGGACGGCCGAGGGAACAGATACGCAGTATTTT. This gives the protein CASRFSPWTAEGTDTQYF.

The chain links TRBV6-5 to TRBJ1-3, with D uncertain. V lost 0 bases and J lost 6, with 15 bases in between. CDR1 is MNHEY, CDR2 SVGAGI, per germline. This CDR3 spans 16 amino acids. CDR3 residues: CASSYSKRELENTIYF. CDR3 sequence (DNA): TGTGCCAGCAGTTACTCGAAGAGGGAACTTGAAAACACCATATATTTT.

The chain links TRBV6-5 to TRBJ2-4; D is possibly TRBD1 (5 bases). Per the germline V gene, CDR1 is MNHEY and CDR2 is SVGAGI. This CDR3 has 13 residues. V was trimmed by 7 bases and J by 4 bases, leaving 11 bases between them. In DNA form, the CDR3 reads TGTGCCAGCACGGTTCCAGGGAAAAACATTCAGTACTTC. It codes for CASTVPGKNIQYF.

The V gene is TRBV28, the J gene TRBJ1-1, with a possible D match to TRBD1 (6 bases). V was trimmed by 7 bases and J by 5 bases, leaving 17 bases between them. The CDR3 length is 14 residues. The germline CDR1 and CDR2 sequences are MDHEN and SYDVKM. CDR3: CASIPTRGLTEAFF. Written as DNA, the CDR3 is TGTGCCAGCATTCCTACTAGGGGGTTAACTGAAGCTTTCTTT.

The chain uses TRBV7-3 and TRBJ2-2; TRBD2 matches at 16 bases. This CDR3 comprises 18 residues. V shed 4 bases and J 6 bases; nucleotides not matched to a gene: 8. CDR1 is SGHTA, CDR2 FQGTGA, per germline. The chain's CDR3 is CASSWPGLAGGPAGELFF. The CDR3 nucleotides are TGTGCCAGCAGCTGGCCGGGACTAGCGGGGGGGCCGGCCGGGGAGCTGTTTTTT.

This chain joins TRBV19 and TRBJ1-1, with a tentative D call TRBD1 (5 bases). This CDR3 contains 14 residues. In germline, CDR1 is LNHDA, CDR2 SQIVND (reference sequence). With 9 bases removed from V and 4 bases from J, the gap between germline ends came to 18 bases. CDR3 in amino acids: CASVPGRRVTEAFF. DNA of the CDR3: TGTGCCAGCGTACCGGGACGGCGAGTCACTGAAGCTTTCTTT.

This clone was observed a single time. V and J are TRBV5-1 and TRBJ2-7; D may correspond to TRBD1 or TRBD2 (5 bases each). Germline CDR1 reads SGHRS; CDR2 reads YFSETQ. V was trimmed by 0 bases and J by 0 bases, leaving 7 bases between them. The CDR3 extends over 14 amino acids. The CDR3 coding sequence is TGCGCCAGCAGCTTGGGGGACGACTCCTACGAGCAGTACTTC. Translating it yields CASSLGDDSYEQYF.

V and J are TRBV19 and TRBJ2-1, with unresolved D. The CDR3 loop spans 14 amino acids. The V end lost 7 bases, the J end lost 3 bases, and 13 bases lay between the germline ends. The germline gives CDR1 LNHDA, CDR2 SQIVND (reference sequence). The CDR3 loop reads CASTSNTGYNEQFF. The CDR3 region has the DNA TGTGCCAGTACGTCCAACACGGGCTACAATGAGCAGTTCTTC.